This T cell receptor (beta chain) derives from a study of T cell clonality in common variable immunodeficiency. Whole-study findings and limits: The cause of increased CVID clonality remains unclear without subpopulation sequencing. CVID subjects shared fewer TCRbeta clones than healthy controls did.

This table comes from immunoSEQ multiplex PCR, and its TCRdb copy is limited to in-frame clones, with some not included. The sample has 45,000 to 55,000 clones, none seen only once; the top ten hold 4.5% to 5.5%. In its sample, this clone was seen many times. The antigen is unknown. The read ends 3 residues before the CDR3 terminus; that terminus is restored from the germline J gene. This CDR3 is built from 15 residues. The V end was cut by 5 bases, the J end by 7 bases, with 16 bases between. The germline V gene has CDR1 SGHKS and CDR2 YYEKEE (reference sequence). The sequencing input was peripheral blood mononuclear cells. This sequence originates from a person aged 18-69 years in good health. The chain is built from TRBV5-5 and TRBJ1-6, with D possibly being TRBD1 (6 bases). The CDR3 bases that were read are TGTGCCAGCAGTCAACAGGGAAGGAGGAATTCACCC. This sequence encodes CASSQQGRRNSP. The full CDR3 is CASSQQGRRNSPLHF.